The clone carrying this T cell receptor beta chain appeared a few times. Its antigen is not known. The CDR3 spans 15 residues. Deletions cut 6 bases from V and 5 bases from J, with 19 bases between. Looked up from germline, CDR1 is MDHEN and CDR2 is SYDVKM. TCRdb reprocessed the RT-PCR reads via MiXCR and lists one record per CDR3 protein. There are 500,000 to 600,000 distinct CDR3 sequences in the sample; 12% occur only once, and roughly 10% lies in the top ten. These data originate in a study of response to subunit inactivated influenza vaccine. General study points: The authors suggested that every seasonal influenza vaccination recruits few new T cells.

The chain links TRBV28 to TRBJ1-2; possibly TRBD1 for D (6 bases). This receptor was taken from a man aged 45 to 65 who received an inactivated influenza vaccine. This specimen consisted of PBMCs from blood, obtained on the day of vaccination. CDR3 sequence: CASRLYDTGRYGYTF. The CDR3 DNA is TGTGCCAGCAGACTTTACGATACAGGGAGATATGGCTACACCTTC.